A selection of T cell receptor beta chains follows, all from one sample in a study of cytomegalovirus exposure and HLA in healthy donors. Sequenced by immunoSEQ multiplex PCR; TCRdb stores in-frame clones only, minus some. Of 100,000 to 120,000 clones in the sample, around 85% were seen once. The sample comprised PBMCs. The receptor set was obtained from a man aged 25 to 40 in good health and CMV-seropositive. The CDR3 runs from the conserved cysteine through the conserved F or W. D genes are given only for firm matches. Clone size is given for some rows only: seen once, a few or many times, or a class if the clone is expanded.

cdr3_aa: CATTPQGANTEAFF; cdr3_nt: TGTGCCACCACACCCCAGGGGGCTAACACTGAAGCTTTCTTT; v_call: TRBV7-9; clone_size: -; j_call: TRBJ1-1; d_call: TRBD1
cdr3_aa: CASSQFSTRCRGGYTF; cdr3_nt: TGCGCCAGCAGTCAATTCTCCACCCGGTGCCGGGGAGGCTACACCTTC; v_call: TRBV23-1; clone_size: few; j_call: TRBJ1-2; d_call: -
cdr3_aa: CASSFDRVLHF; cdr3_nt: TGTGCCAGCAGTTTCGACAGGGTTCTCCACTTT; v_call: TRBV6-6; clone_size: -; j_call: TRBJ1-6; d_call: TRBD1
cdr3_aa: CSVARDRNEKLFF; cdr3_nt: TGCAGCGTTGCCCGGGACAGAAATGAAAAACTGTTTTTT; v_call: TRBV29-1; clone_size: -; j_call: TRBJ1-4; d_call: TRBD1
cdr3_aa: CASSSQSYSNQPQHF; cdr3_nt: TGTGCCAGCTCGTCACAGTCGTATAGCAATCAGCCCCAGCATTTT; v_call: TRBV7-2; clone_size: -; j_call: TRBJ1-5; d_call: -
cdr3_aa: CASSSSGGGMNTEAFF; cdr3_nt: TGTGCCAGCAGCTCGAGCGGGGGCGGGATGAACACTGAAGCTTTCTTT; v_call: TRBV7-2; clone_size: -; j_call: TRBJ1-1; d_call: -
cdr3_aa: CASSLRATNEKLFF; cdr3_nt: TGTGCCAGCAGTTTGAGGGCAACTAATGAAAAACTGTTTTTT; v_call: TRBV27; clone_size: -; j_call: TRBJ1-4; d_call: -
cdr3_aa: CASRDGQGTDTQYF; cdr3_nt: TGTGCCAGCAGGGATGGACAGGGGACAGATACGCAGTATTTT; v_call: TRBV25-1; clone_size: -; j_call: TRBJ2-3; d_call: TRBD1
cdr3_aa: CASSPQTGGTEAFF; cdr3_nt: TGTGCCAGCTCACCACAGACAGGGGGAACTGAAGCTTTCTTT; v_call: TRBV18; clone_size: -; j_call: TRBJ1-1; d_call: TRBD1
cdr3_aa: CASSFSRGQPQHF; cdr3_nt: TGTGCCAGCAGCTTTAGCAGGGGTCAGCCCCAGCATTTT; v_call: TRBV7-2; clone_size: few; j_call: TRBJ1-5; d_call: -